These 9 T cell receptor beta chains were sequenced from one sample in a study of response to subunit inactivated influenza vaccine. Each CDR3 protein gets one entry after TCRdb re-called the RT-PCR reads with MiXCR. The table records about 170,000 distinct CDR3 sequences, about 12% of them present only once. These same data were also listed under a study on T cells expressing NK-cell markers. This second study notes: TCR beta cDNA was made by 5'RACE template switching with UMIs.

This specimen consisted of CD8+ T cells sorted from PBMCs, obtained 11 to 12 days after vaccination. The receptors derive from a middle-aged man who received an inactivated influenza vaccine.

This clonotype was seen ten or more times. The chain recombines TRBV5-1 with TRBJ2-1, with a possible D match to TRBD1 (6 bases). The CDR3 is made up of 15 amino acids. CDR1 and CDR2 from the germline V gene are SGHRS and YFSETQ. Trimming shortened V by 7 bases and J by 2 bases, and 16 bases separated the two germline ends. CDR3 in amino acids: CASHLGDNAYNEQFF. DNA of the CDR3: TGCGCCAGCCACTTGGGGGACAACGCCTACAATGAGCAGTTCTTC. Filled out from reference TRBV5-1 and TRBJ2-1, the complete variable domain reads KAGVTQTPRYLIKTRGQQVTLSCSPISGHRSVSWYQQTPGQGLQFLFEYFSETQRNKGNFPGRFSGRQFSNSRSEMNVSTLELGDSALYLCASHLGDNAYNEQFFGPGTRLTVL.

J is TRBJ2-7 and V is TRBV18, with D uncertain. Germline CDR1 and CDR2: KGHSH and LQKENI. CDR3 length equals 16 residues. V shed 0 bases and J shed 4 bases, with 16 bases lying between them. The CDR3 reads CASSPPSYTDEYEQYF. Written as DNA, the CDR3 is TGTGCCAGCTCACCACCATCCTACACAGATGAGTACGAGCAGTACTTC.

The V and J genes are TRBV2 and TRBJ2-7; D is unresolved. The ends were cut back, 6 bases at V and 0 bases at J, with 12 bases in the middle. The CDR3 loop spans 14 amino acids. The germline gives CDR1 SNHLY, CDR2 FYNNEI. CDR3 in amino acids: CASSRSSPSYEQYF. CDR3 coding DNA: TGTGCCAGCAGCCGCTCCAGCCCCTCCTACGAGCAGTACTTC.

The gene calls are TRBV12-3 or TRBV12-4 and TRBJ2-7; 7 nucleotides agree with TRBD1. V trimming: 3 bases; J trimming: 2 bases; junction bases outside the gene matches: 13. CDR3 length: 17 amino acids. CDR3 coding DNA: TGTGCCAGCAGTTTCCAATACTTGTCAGGGGGTGCCTACGAGCAGTACTTC. Protein: CASSFQYLSGGAYEQYF.

This clonotype appeared many times. V and J are TRBV15 and TRBJ2-2; no clear D. V dropped 6 bases and J dropped 7 bases, with 21 bases sitting between them. Germline lookup yields CDR1 LNHNV and CDR2 YYDKDF (reference sequence). The CDR3 runs to 16 residues. The CDR3: CATSPSINTVHGELFF. The CDR3 DNA follows: TGTGCCACCAGTCCGTCCATCAATACAGTGCACGGGGAGCTGTTTTTT.

The rearrangement joins TRBV12-3 or TRBV12-4 to TRBJ2-3, with 13 bases that match TRBD2. The CDR3 runs 16 residues. V shed 4 bases, J shed 4 bases, and the junction held 5 bases outside the gene matches. This CDR3 is CASSSRLAGGSDTQYF. DNA for the CDR3: TGTGCCAGCAGTTCACGACTAGCGGGAGGCTCAGATACGCAGTATTTT.

This clonotype turned up a few times. CDR3 coding DNA: TGTGCCAGCAGTTTAGATCGGGGGGAGCAGTACTTC. It codes for CASSLDRGEQYF. J is TRBJ2-7 and V is TRBV28; D might be TRBD2 (6 bases). V was clipped by 2 bases and J by 7 bases, with 9 bases between them. This CDR3 is built from 12 residues. From germline, CDR1 is MDHEN and CDR2 SYDVKM.

This clonotype has just a few counts. The V call is TRBV9, the J call TRBJ2-7, with 8 bases that match TRBD2. CDR3 length equals 15 residues. The germline CDR1 and CDR2 sequences are SGDLS and YYNGEE. The trim removed 1 base at V and 2 bases at J, leaving 5 bases unmatched. CDR3 nucleotides: TGTGCCAGCAGCGTACAAGCGGGAGCCACCTACGAGCAGTACTTC. Translating gives CASSVQAGATYEQYF.

In its sample, this clonotype was seen a few times. The rearrangement joins TRBV19 to TRBJ2-4, with D possibly TRBD2 on 5 matching bases. The CDR3 has 16 amino acids. Looked up from germline, CDR1 is LNHDA and CDR2 is SQIVND (reference sequence). V was cut by 3 bases and J by 3 bases, with 15 bases left in between. CDR3 region: CASSIGRSGVKNIQYF. The DNA of the CDR3 is TGTGCCAGTAGTATTGGGCGGTCCGGGGTCAAAAACATTCAGTACTTC.